Given below is one T cell receptor beta chain in context. Its target is unknown. As the method for making TCR beta libraries, quantitative 5'-RACE with molecular barcodes was used. One entry per CDR3 protein results from TCRdb running MiXCR on the 5' RACE reads. The table lists roughly 670,000 distinct CDR3 sequences, 19% of them singletons. This entry belongs to a study of CD8 T cells in ankylosing spondylitis. General study findings and limits: As reported, disease-linked clones showed significant enrichment in matched ankylosing spondylitis synovial fluid. Ankylosing spondylitis blood appeared to carry a characteristic TCR beta motif of roughly 8 highly homologous variants.

The length of the CDR3 is 16 residues. The V gene end was trimmed by 4 bases and the J gene end by 3 bases; junction bases not matched to a gene: 12. CDR1 is SGHRS and CDR2 is YFSETQ in the germline V gene. This sequence originates from a male donor with ankylosing spondylitis. The J gene is TRBJ1-1, the V gene TRBV5-1; 7 bases are a match to TRBD1. Material for sequencing was blood, either unsorted or a sorted T cell fraction (not recorded which). CDR3 in DNA: TGCGCCAGCAGCGAGACAGGGCCGGGCGTTGACACTGAAGCTTTCTTT. It codes for CASSETGPGVDTEAFF. Drawing the rest from reference TRBV5-1 and TRBJ1-1, the complete variable domain is KAGVTQTPRYLIKTRGQQVTLSCSPISGHRSVSWYQQTPGQGLQFLFEYFSETQRNKGNFPGRFSGRQFSNSRSEMNVSTLELGDSALYLCASSETGPGVDTEAFFGQGTRLTVV.